This entry lists 17 T cell receptor beta chains sequenced from one sample in a study of cytomegalovirus exposure and HLA in healthy donors. The table came from immunoSEQ multiplex PCR; TCRdb's copy has only in-frame clones and leaves some out. The table records 200,000 to 250,000 clones, around 86% of them present only once. The sample was PBMCs. Every receptor here comes from a woman in her late teens or twenties in good health and CMV-seropositive.

V gene TRBV2 combines with J gene TRBJ2-2; tentatively, D is TRBD1 (6 bases). Per germline, CDR1 SNHLY and CDR2 FYNNEI. CDR3 length: 14 amino acids. V was pared by 5 bases and J by 7 bases, with 14 bases between. In DNA form, the CDR3 reads TGTGCCAGCAGTTCCTGGGACAATGGCGGGGAGCTGTTTTTT. Translation gives CASSSWDNGGELFF.

The chain carries TRBV30 and TRBJ2-4; D remains unclear. CDR3 length equals 12 residues. CDR1 is GTSNPN and CDR2 is SVGIG in the germline V gene (reference sequence). V was shortened by 0 bases and J by 7 bases, with 7 bases between the two germline ends. The DNA for the CDR3 is TGTGCCTGGAGTGTAGCATCGAACATTCAGTACTTC. This codes for CAWSVASNIQYF.

The chain links TRBV5-6 to TRBJ2-5; 11 nucleotides line up with TRBD2. The CDR3 is 14 amino acids. After removal of 7 bases from V and 6 bases from J, the junction contained 8 bases not matched to a gene. Germline V gene lookup returns CDR1 SGHDT and CDR2 YYEEEE. The CDR3 loop reads CASPLAGGPKTQYF. The DNA for the CDR3 is TGTGCCAGCCCTTTAGCGGGAGGGCCGAAGACCCAGTACTTC.

In regard to this clone: At one end the junction does not follow the germline gene, possibly because of a read error. The chain combines TRBV4-1 with TRBJ2-1, with a tentative D call TRBD1 (6 bases). The germline V gene encodes CDR1 MGHRA and CDR2 YSYEKL. This CDR3 region has 13 residues. The CDR3 coding sequence is TGCGCCAGCAGCGAGGGGACATACACTGAGCAGTTCTTC. Translating gives CASSEGTYTEQFF.

This rearrangement joins TRBV13 to TRBJ2-5, with D possibly matching TRBD1 (5 bases). CDR1 PRHDT and CDR2 FYEKMQ come from the germline V gene (reference sequence). The V gene lost 0 bases and the J gene lost 2 bases, with 13 bases spanning the gap. There are 16 residues in the CDR3. CDR3 nucleotides: TGTGCCAGCAGCTTAGGAGGGGATGAGGATCAAGAGACCCAGTACTTC. Protein product: CASSLGGDEDQETQYF.

The chain carries TRBV6-1 and TRBJ1-5; D is perhaps TRBD1 (6 bases). This CDR3 contains 18 residues. The germline V and J ends were trimmed by 4 bases and 0 bases, with 19 bases remaining between them. Germline V gives CDR1 MNHNS, CDR2 SASEGT. This chain's CDR3 is CASSVSHRVGSSNQPQHF. In DNA, the CDR3 is TGTGCCAGCAGTGTTTCCCACAGGGTCGGTTCTAGCAATCAGCCCCAGCATTTT.

The chain uses TRBV4-2 and TRBJ2-7, with D possibly TRBD2 on 6 matching bases. CDR1 and CDR2 from the germline V gene are LGHNA and YNFKEQ. This CDR3 contains 15 residues. The V and J ends lost 1 base and 2 bases respectively, with 12 bases between them. This chain's CDR3 is CASSQVAGTAYEQYF. For the CDR3, the DNA is TGTGCCAGCAGCCAAGTTGCCGGGACTGCCTACGAGCAGTACTTC.

This clone showed up just a few times. The chain joins TRBV29-1 to TRBJ2-7, with 10 bases aligning to TRBD1. After removal of 7 bases from V and 7 bases from J, the junction contained 10 bases not matched to a gene. The V gene's germline CDR1 is SQVTM and CDR2 ANQGSEA. The CDR3 spans 13 residues. CDR3 loop: CSALGQGIGEQYF. CDR3 in DNA: TGCAGCGCCCTGGGACAGGGGATTGGGGAGCAGTACTTC.

This clone was seen once. CDR3 sequence (DNA): TGTGCCAGCAGTGAAGCGCAGCGGGTTAATGAAAAACTGTTTTTT. Translation gives CASSEAQRVNEKLFF. The chain is built from TRBV6-1 and TRBJ1-4; D gene ambiguous. Trimming cost V 0 bases and J 4 bases, with 9 bases left between them. Germline assignment: CDR1 MNHNS and CDR2 SASEGT. The CDR3 sequence is 15 residues long.

The chain links TRBV9 to TRBJ2-5, with 9 bases lining up with TRBD1. J lost 4 bases, V lost 0 bases, and 7 bases had no gene match. In germline, CDR1 is SGDLS, CDR2 YYNGEE. The CDR3 extends over 16 amino acids. The CDR3 reads CASSVATGGFAETQYF. The CDR3 bases are TGTGCCAGCAGCGTAGCTACAGGGGGCTTCGCAGAGACCCAGTACTTC.

The chain links TRBV13 to TRBJ1-2, with 7 bases identical to TRBD1. CDR1 is PRHDT and CDR2 is FYEKMQ in the germline V gene (reference sequence). The CDR3 runs 16 residues. Unmatched junction bases numbered 9, after V lost 2 bases and J lost 3 bases. The CDR3 region is CASSLSGGNQDYGYTF. The CDR3 coding sequence is TGTGCCAGCAGCTTATCAGGGGGGAACCAGGACTATGGCTACACCTTC. The whole variable domain, remainder taken from reference TRBV13 and TRBJ1-2, is AAGVIQSPRHLIKEKRETATLKCYPIPRHDTVYWYQQGPGQDPQFLISFYEKMQSDKGSIPDRFSAQQFSDYHSELNMSSLELGDSALYFCASSLSGGNQDYGYTFGSGTRLTVV.

V and J are TRBV4-1 and TRBJ1-2; D unresolved. CDR3 length equals 14 residues. Germline-derived CDR1 and CDR2 are MGHRA and YSYEKL. The V end lost 1 base, the J end lost 2 bases, and 8 bases lay between the germline ends. DNA of the CDR3: TGCGCCAGCAGCCAAGGTCTTGTAAACTATGGCTACACCTTC. It codes for CASSQGLVNYGYTF.

The chain recombines TRBV12-5 with TRBJ2-7, with D possibly matching TRBD1 (6 bases). The CDR3 consists of 13 residues. V was clipped by 5 bases and J by 3 bases, with 11 bases between them. The germline gives CDR1 LGHNT, CDR2 FRNRAP. The CDR3 DNA sequence: TGTGCTAGTGGTGACGGACAGAGCTACGAGCAGTACTTC. Protein product: CASGDGQSYEQYF.

V and J are TRBV27 and TRBJ2-7; 10 bases match TRBD1. The CDR3 consists of 15 residues. The ends lost 6 bases at V and 6 bases at J; junction bases unmatched: 11. Germline V lookup: CDR1 MNHEY, CDR2 SMNVEV (reference sequence). This chain's CDR3 is CASSPSTGGLGEQYF. DNA of the CDR3: TGTGCCAGCAGCCCTTCGACAGGGGGCCTGGGCGAGCAGTACTTC.

V gene TRBV27 combines with J gene TRBJ2-7; 7 nucleotides match TRBD1. V dropped 4 bases and J dropped 3; count of bases not matched to a gene: 15. This CDR3 spans 17 amino acids. CDR1 MNHEY and CDR2 SMNVEV come from the germline V gene (reference sequence). In nucleotides, the CDR3 is TGTGCCAGCAGTTATAAGGGGCCGGGACAGCATCACTACGAGCAGTACTTC. As protein: CASSYKGPGQHHYEQYF.

The rearrangement links TRBV5-1 to TRBJ2-5; 8 positions match TRBD2. V lost 4 bases and J lost 2; bases outside the gene matches: 4. The CDR3 is 14 residues long. Germline-derived CDR1 and CDR2 are SGHRS and YFSETQ. The chain's CDR3 is CASSPGGTQETQYF. The CDR3 nucleotides are TGCGCCAGCAGCCCGGGAGGGACTCAAGAGACCCAGTACTTC.

The chain carries TRBV28 and TRBJ2-7, with a weak D call TRBD2 (5 bases). There are 12 residues in the CDR3. Trimming pared 7 bases from V and 0 bases from J, leaving 7 bases between. Looked up from germline, CDR1 is MDHEN and CDR2 is SYDVKM. In nucleotides, the CDR3 is TGTGCCAGCATCGGGAACTCCTACGAGCAGTACTTC. Protein sequence: CASIGNSYEQYF.